This T cell receptor (beta chain) is drawn from a study of T cell repertoires in aging, cancer and after chemotherapy. Study details: Over several months to years, re-sampled healthy donor repertoires clearly shared clones.

Amplification of TCR beta used genomic DNA extracted from peripheral blood. CDR1 and CDR2 (germline): LGHNA, YNFKEQ. V was pared by 3 bases and J by 1 base, with 4 bases of the junction left unmatched. The CDR3 totals 16 residues. Regarding the study as a whole: In healthy donors, age-related TCR diversity loss mainly reflected lost richness.

In its sample, this clonotype is medium-sized (0.01 to 0.1%). The antigen remains unidentified. TRB rearrangements spanning V, D and J were amplified using mixed TRB-A/B primers. TCRdb re-analysed the multiplex PCR reads in MiXCR, keeping a single row per CDR3 protein. The sample includes around 760 distinct CDR3 sequences, 22% of them seen just once. The clonotype comes from a human donor in good health. Input material: blood. The chain carries TRBV4-2 and TRBJ1-4, with TRBD1 identical over 8 bases. The CDR3: CASSQTGVGTNEKLFF. CDR3 coding DNA: TGTGCCAGCAGCCAGACAGGGGTGGGAACTAATGAAAAACTGTTTTTT.